Listed below are T cell receptor beta chains from one sample, sequenced in a study of T cell repertoires and Cas9 in healthy adults. Only in-frame clones appear in the TCRdb table, and some are missing; sequencing was by immunoSEQ multiplex PCR. The sample lists tens of thousands of clones, 92% occurring once. The sequenced material came from CD4+ effector T cells (CD127+, CD25-, CD137-, CD154-) from PBMCs; culture status not recorded. The receptor source for this set is a human donor in good health. Both conserved end residues are part of each CDR3. The order of the fields is clone size, J gene, D gene, V gene, CDR3 protein, CDR3 DNA. The D gene is left open where the match is weak. Where a row states a size, it is once, few, many or the class of an expanded clone; other rows omit it.

>-|TRBJ1-2|TRBD1|TRBV4-3
CASSQDRYTGGYGYTF
TGCGCCAGCAGCCAAGATCGGTACACAGGGGGCTATGGCTACACCTTC
>-|TRBJ2-1|TRBD2|TRBV6-1
CASSESVAGVSYNEQFF
TGTGCCAGCAGTGAATCCGTGGCGGGAGTATCCTACAATGAGCAGTTCTTC
>-|TRBJ2-3|-|TRBV19
CASTGTDTQYF
TGTGCCAGTACTGGCACAGATACGCAGTATTTT
>-|TRBJ1-1|-|TRBV5-1
CASSPGSKSFTEAFF
TGCGCCAGCTCTCCAGGGTCCAAATCCTTCACTGAAGCTTTCTTT
>-|TRBJ1-5|-|TRBV7-2
CASSFYPEGNQPQHF
TGTGCCAGCAGCTTTTACCCCGAAGGCAATCAGCCCCAGCATTTT
>-|TRBJ2-5|-|TRBV11-2
CASSLGRQVWETQYF
TGTGCCAGCAGCTTAGGCAGACAGGTTTGGGAGACCCAGTACTTC
>-|TRBJ2-7|-|TRBV11-3
CASSLIPYEQYF
TGTGCCAGCAGCTTAATCCCCTACGAGCAGTACTTC
>-|TRBJ2-7|-|TRBV9
CASSVSPGTIQSEQYF
TGTGCCAGCAGCGTCTCTCCGGGCACCATCCAAAGCGAGCAGTACTTC
>-|TRBJ1-1|-|TRBV5-1
CATRSPGDTEAFF
TGCGCCACCCGATCTCCAGGGGACACTGAAGCTTTCTTT
>-|TRBJ2-1|TRBD2|TRBV28
CASSFRAGAGEQFF
TGTGCCAGCAGTTTTAGAGCGGGAGCGGGTGAGCAGTTCTTC
>once|TRBJ1-5|TRBD1|TRBV2
CASKGTGGRYSNQPQHF
TGTGCCAGCAAAGGGACAGGGGGCCGCTATAGCAATCAGCCCCAGCATTTT
>few|TRBJ2-5|-|TRBV6-5
CASSYRRLQETQYF
TGTGCCAGCAGTTACAGACGGCTCCAAGAGACCCAGTACTTC
>once|TRBJ1-1|TRBD1|TRBV5-1
CASSGPGQAQNTEAFF
TGCGCCAGCAGCGGACCGGGACAGGCCCAGAACACTGAAGCTTTCTTT
>-|TRBJ2-1|TRBD2|TRBV4-1
CASSPFSSGRNEQFF
TGCGCCAGCAGCCCCTTTTCTAGCGGGAGGAATGAGCAGTTCTTC
>-|TRBJ2-5|-|TRBV11-2
CASSPGGGRTTQYF
TGTGCCAGCAGCCCAGGGGGGGGCCGCACGACCCAGTACTTC
>-|TRBJ2-1|TRBD2|TRBV4-2
CASSRGLAGAEQFF
TGTGCCAGCTCCCGAGGCCTAGCGGGAGCTGAGCAGTTCTTC
>-|TRBJ1-1|TRBD1|TRBV5-1
CASSLASGTANTEAFF
TGCGCCAGCAGCCTAGCGTCCGGGACAGCGAACACTGAAGCTTTCTTT
>-|TRBJ1-3|-|TRBV5-6
CASSYGTRGTIYF
TGTGCCAGCAGTTACGGGACCCGGGGCACCATATATTTT
>-|TRBJ2-3|-|TRBV27
CASSSGTQTDTQYF
TGTGCCAGCAGTTCAGGGACTCAAACAGATACGCAGTATTTT
>once|TRBJ2-3|-|TRBV11-2
CASSRHDTGPTDTQYF
TGTGCCAGCAGCCGCCATGACACTGGTCCAACAGATACGCAGTATTTT
>once|TRBJ1-2|-|TRBV7-9
CASSVEAAVGYGYTF
TGTGCCAGCAGCGTTGAGGCGGCAGTGGGCTATGGCTACACCTTC
>few|TRBJ2-1|-|TRBV7-3
CASSRNGANEQFF
TGTGCCAGCAGCCGAAATGGGGCCAATGAGCAGTTCTTC
>-|TRBJ2-5|TRBD2|TRBV19
CASSARGAGGPIEETQYF
TGTGCCAGTAGTGCCAGGGGAGCGGGAGGGCCAATTGAAGAGACCCAGTACTTC
>once|TRBJ1-1|-|TRBV6-5
CASTSVNTEAFF
TGTGCCAGCACATCCGTGAACACTGAAGCTTTCTTT
>-|TRBJ1-2|-|TRBV5-4
CASREAGGSYGYTF
TGTGCCAGCAGAGAGGCCGGGGGTAGCTATGGCTACACCTTC
>-|TRBJ1-2|TRBD1|TRBV4-2
CASSQPRQGRNYGYTF
TGTGCCAGCAGCCAACCCAGACAGGGGCGAAACTATGGCTACACCTTC
>-|TRBJ1-1|-|TRBV5-1
CASSYVGENTEAFF
TGCGCCAGCAGCTACGTGGGGGAGAACACTGAAGCTTTCTTT
>-|TRBJ1-2|TRBD1|TRBV19
CASSMGTDPIYGYTF
TGTGCCAGTAGTATGGGGACAGATCCGATCTATGGCTACACCTTC
>-|TRBJ2-2|-|TRBV7-2
CASSSPLARALLF
TGTGCCAGCAGCTCCCCATTGGCGAGAGCCCTTCTGTTT
>once|TRBJ2-5|-|TRBV5-1
CASRKATMTETQYF
TGCGCCAGCAGGAAAGCCACGATGACAGAGACCCAGTACTTC
>-|TRBJ1-5|-|TRBV7-2
CASSSDRGQPQHF
TGTGCCAGCAGTTCGGACAGAGGGCAGCCCCAGCATTTT
>-|TRBJ2-7|TRBD2|TRBV5-1
CASSLERGNYEQYF
TGCGCCAGCAGCTTGGAGCGGGGTAACTACGAGCAGTACTTC
>-|TRBJ2-5|TRBD1|TRBV5-3
CARSLEFGTGVDETQYF
TGTGCCAGAAGCTTGGAATTCGGGACAGGAGTCGACGAGACCCAGTACTTC
>-|TRBJ1-2|-|TRBV7-2
CASSLAGNDGYTF
TGTGCCAGCAGCTTAGCAGGGAATGATGGCTACACCTTC
>-|TRBJ2-3|-|TRBV9
CASSVATAGDNTDTQYF
TGTGCCAGCAGCGTAGCTACTGCGGGGGACAACACAGATACGCAGTATTTT
>-|TRBJ1-1|-|TRBV9
CASSVMENTEAFF
TGTGCCAGCAGCGTCATGGAGAACACTGAAGCTTTCTTT
>once|TRBJ1-2|-|TRBV19
CASSIGQAPHTF
TGTGCCAGTAGTATAGGACAGGCGCCGCACACCTTC
>-|TRBJ1-6|-|TRBV9
CASSVNLRTETNNSPLHF
TGTGCCAGCAGCGTAAATTTAAGGACAGAGACCAATAATTCACCCCTCCACTTT
>-|TRBJ2-1|-|TRBV19
CASTPARGLAGNNEQFF
TGTGCCAGTACTCCTGCCAGGGGGCTAGCGGGAAACAATGAGCAGTTCTTC
>-|TRBJ2-5|TRBD2|TRBV5-1
CASSLATTSAQETQYF
TGCGCCAGCAGCTTGGCGACTACTAGCGCCCAAGAGACCCAGTACTTC
>-|TRBJ1-2|-|TRBV19
CASKSGGRGMNYGYTF
TGTGCCAGTAAGAGTGGGGGGCGGGGGATGAACTATGGCTACACCTTC
>-|TRBJ2-3|-|TRBV29-1
CSVYKGGDTQYF
TGCAGCGTGTACAAAGGGGGAGATACGCAGTATTTT
>-|TRBJ1-5|-|TRBV6-1
CASSSPNQPQHF
TGTGCCAGCAGCTCCCCCAATCAGCCCCAGCATTTT
>-|TRBJ2-5|TRBD2|TRBV10-3
CAIRGGESETQYF
TGTGCCATCCGGGGGGGCGAATCGGAGACCCAGTACTTC
>few|TRBJ2-5|TRBD2|TRBV6-4
CASSPSGTPETQYF
TGTGCCAGCAGCCCTAGCGGGACCCCGGAGACCCAGTACTTC
>-|TRBJ2-2|-|TRBV2
CASRERANTGELFF
TGTGCCAGCAGGGAGCGGGCTAACACCGGGGAGCTGTTTTTT
>-|TRBJ2-2|-|TRBV15
CATSRALPPGELFF
TGTGCCACCAGCAGAGCTCTCCCACCCGGGGAGCTGTTTTTT
>-|TRBJ1-4|TRBD1|TRBV7-2
CASSWDRVNEKLFF
TGTGCCAGCAGCTGGGACAGAGTTAATGAAAAACTGTTTTTT